Presented here are 6 T cell receptor beta chains from one specimen sequenced in a study of blood T cell repertoires in COVID-19. Sequenced by immunoSEQ multiplex PCR; TCRdb stores in-frame clones only, minus some. This sample has about 220,000 clones, with approximately 84% found just once. The sample was peripheral blood. These receptors came from a woman aged 60 to 75 with acute or convalescent COVID-19.

In nucleotides, the CDR3 is TGTGCCAGCAGCTTAGAGGTCGGGCGGACTCAAGAGACCCAGTACTTC. Protein: CASSLEVGRTQETQYF. The V gene is TRBV7-2, the J gene TRBJ2-5; perhaps TRBD2 as D (5 bases). Trimming removed 1 base from V and 2 bases from J, with 14 bases in between. The CDR3 runs to 16 residues. Per the germline V gene, CDR1 is SGHTA and CDR2 is FQGNSA.

The chain couples TRBV4-2 to TRBJ1-2, with D possibly being TRBD1 (6 bases). Trimming left V 0 bases short and J 7 bases short, with 12 bases between. The germline CDR1 and CDR2 sequences are LGHNA and YNFKEQ. The CDR3 covers 14 residues. CDR3 amino acids: CASSQDRQGFGYTF. The CDR3 nucleotides read TGTGCCAGCAGCCAAGACCGGCAGGGGTTTGGCTACACCTTC.

The chain carries TRBV7-9 and TRBJ1-2, with D perhaps TRBD1 (6 bases). The length of the CDR3 is 14 residues. Deletions cut 5 bases from V and 6 bases from J, with 16 bases between. In germline, CDR1 is SEHNR, CDR2 FQNEAQ (reference sequence). CDR3 in DNA: TGTGCCAGCAGCGGCCCCGGCGGGGGCCATGGCTACACCTTC. This sequence encodes CASSGPGGGHGYTF.

This sequence joins TRBV7-8 and TRBJ1-2; D not resolved. CDR1 and CDR2 (germline): SGHVS, FQNEAQ. The CDR3 loop spans 13 amino acids. The ends were cut back, 4 bases at V and 2 bases at J, with 8 bases in the middle. The DNA of the CDR3 is TGTGCCAGCAGCTCCGACAAGAACTATGGCTACACCTTC. The encoded protein is CASSSDKNYGYTF. Full variable domain (remainder filled in from reference TRBV7-8 and TRBJ1-2): GAGVSQSPRYKVAKRGQDVALRCDPISGHVSLFWYQQALGQGPEFLTYFQNEAQLDKSGLPSDRFFAERPEGSVSTLKIQRTQQEDSAVYLCASSSDKNYGYTFGSGTRLTVV.

In this sample, this clone turned up a few times. The V call is TRBV12-3 or TRBV12-4, the J call TRBJ1-2; the D is unclear. The length of the CDR3 is 13 residues. The V end was cut by 4 bases, the J end by 5 bases, with 11 bases between. The CDR3 region is CASSSSSGYGYTF. The CDR3 nucleotides are TGTGCCAGCAGTTCGTCCTCAGGTTATGGCTACACCTTC.

The rearrangement joins TRBV2 to TRBJ2-5; D ambiguous. Trimming took off 7 bases at V and 2 bases at J, with 11 bases between the two ends. The CDR3 has 13 residues. CDR1 SNHLY and CDR2 FYNNEI come from the germline V gene. CDR3 residues: CASNSGLQETQYF. In DNA form, the CDR3 reads TGTGCCAGCAATTCAGGTTTACAAGAGACCCAGTACTTC.